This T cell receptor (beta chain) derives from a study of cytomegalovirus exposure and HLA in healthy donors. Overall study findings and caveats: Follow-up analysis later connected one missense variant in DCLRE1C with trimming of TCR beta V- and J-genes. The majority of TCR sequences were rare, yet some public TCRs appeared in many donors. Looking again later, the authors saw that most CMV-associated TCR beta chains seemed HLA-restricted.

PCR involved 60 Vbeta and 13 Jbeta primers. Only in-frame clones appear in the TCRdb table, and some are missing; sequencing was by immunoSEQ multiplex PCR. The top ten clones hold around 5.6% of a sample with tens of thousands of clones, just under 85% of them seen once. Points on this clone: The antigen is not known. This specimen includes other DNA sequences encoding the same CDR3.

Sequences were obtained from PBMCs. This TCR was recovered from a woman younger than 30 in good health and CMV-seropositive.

CDR3 amino acids: CASSPPYLAGDTGELFF. The CDR3 nucleotides read TGTGCCAGCAGTCCACCTTACTTAGCGGGAGATACCGGGGAGCTGTTTTTT. This chain uses TRBV28 with TRBJ2-2, with TRBD2 identical over 9 bases. Germline V gene data show CDR1 as MDHEN and CDR2 as SYDVKM. The CDR3 extends over 17 amino acids. V lost 5 bases to trimming and J lost 5 bases; unmatched junction nucleotides: 12.